This record looks at one TCR beta chain sequence and its context. The antigen remains unidentified. This sample stems from a study of cytomegalovirus exposure and HLA in healthy donors. The study ran its PCR with 60 Vbeta and 13 Jbeta primers. Repertoires were generated with immunoSEQ multiplex PCR, while TCRdb's copy carries only in-frame clones and drops some. The sample includes 90,000 to 110,000 clones, over 60% of them seen just once. Study-wide points: A classifier reportedly called cytomegalovirus status with high sensitivity and specificity. In a later analysis, the majority of CMV-associated beta chains seemingly showed HLA restriction.

The germline V gene encodes CDR1 SGHTA and CDR2 FQGTGA. This CDR3 has 14 residues. The ends lost 5 bases at V and 4 bases at J; junction bases unmatched: 4. The sample consisted of PBMCs. The sequence was obtained from a man aged 35-49 years in good health and CMV-seropositive. The chain recombines TRBV7-3 with TRBJ2-1; 8 bases match TRBD2. The CDR3 loop is CASSIGGAYNEQFF. DNA for the CDR3: TGTGCCAGCAGCATCGGGGGGGCTTACAATGAGCAGTTCTTC.